The source of this TCR beta chain is a study of T cells in Graves' hyperthyroidism and ophthalmopathy. Findings and caveats of the study: Separation of ophthalmopathy from stable hyperthyroidism was achieved by a 13 V-J model.

Trimming left V 6 bases short and J 7 bases short, with 20 bases between. CDR3 length equals 15 residues. Germline loops: CDR1 SGDLS, CDR2 YYNGEE. Concerning this clonotype itself: The antigen is unknown.

Uncontrolled infection, other autoimmune disease, pregnancy and lactation each barred patients from inclusion. RNA transcripts served as the template for amplifying TCR beta CDR3 regions. First-round RT-PCR of the TCR CDR3 relied on the HTBI primer set. TCRdb re-called the multiplex PCR reads through MiXCR, storing one row per CDR3 protein. Among 250,000 to 350,000 distinct CDR3 sequences listed, approximately 21% were seen once. The sequence derives from a man younger than 40 with Graves' ophthalmopathy. The specimen was blood. The chain links TRBV9 to TRBJ2-1; possibly TRBD1 for D (8 bases). DNA for the CDR3: TGTGCCAGCACCAGGGGGGGGGACAGGATAAATGAGCAGTTCTTC. Protein: CASTRGGDRINEQFF.